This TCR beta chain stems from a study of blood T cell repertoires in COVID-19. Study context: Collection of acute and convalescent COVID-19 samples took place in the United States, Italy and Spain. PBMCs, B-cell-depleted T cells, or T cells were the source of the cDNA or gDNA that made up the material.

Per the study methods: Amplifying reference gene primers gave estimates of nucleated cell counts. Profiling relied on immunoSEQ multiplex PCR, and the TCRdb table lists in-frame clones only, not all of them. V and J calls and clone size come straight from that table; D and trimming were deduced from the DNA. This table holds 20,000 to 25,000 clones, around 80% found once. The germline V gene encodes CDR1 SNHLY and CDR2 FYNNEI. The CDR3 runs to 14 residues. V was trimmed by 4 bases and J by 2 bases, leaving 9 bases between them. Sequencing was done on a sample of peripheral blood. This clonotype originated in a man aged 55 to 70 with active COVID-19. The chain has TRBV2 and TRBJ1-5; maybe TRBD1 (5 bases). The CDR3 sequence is CASSVGEGNQPQHF. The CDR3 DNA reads TGTGCCAGCAGTGTAGGGGAAGGCAATCAGCCCCAGCATTTT.